This is a list of T cell receptor beta chains from one sample in a study of blood T cell repertoires in COVID-19. Produced via immunoSEQ multiplex PCR; TCRdb's table is partial and in-frame only. This table holds more than 65,000 clones, about three quarters found once. Sequencing input: peripheral blood. The receptors come from a woman aged 70-85 years with acute or convalescent COVID-19. Both conserved end residues are part of each CDR3. A D gene is named only where the DNA matches it firmly. Size values are once, few and many counts, or a class for expanded clones, and some rows have none.

j_call v_call d_call clone_size cdr3_nt cdr3_aa
TRBJ2-3 TRBV11-1 NA few TGTGCCAGCAGCTTAGACGGGGCTAGCGAAGATACGCAGTATTTT CASSLDGASEDTQYF
TRBJ1-3 TRBV2 NA NA TGTGCCAGCAGTTCCGGACAGACTGGAAACACCATATATTTT CASSSGQTGNTIYF
TRBJ1-1 TRBV18 TRBD1 few TGTGCCAGCTCACCGTCACAGGGGGCCGGCACTGAAGCTTTCTTT CASSPSQGAGTEAFF
TRBJ1-5 TRBV6-5 TRBD1 NA TGTGCCAGCAGCCGGGGACAGGGGGCCAATCAGCCCCAGCATTTT CASSRGQGANQPQHF
TRBJ2-7 TRBV11-2 TRBD1 few TGTGCCAGCAGCCTCAGAATGGGACAGGGCTACGAGCAGTACTTC CASSLRMGQGYEQYF
TRBJ1-5 TRBV30 TRBD1 few TGTGCCTGGAGTGTACAAGGGACAGGGTGGGATCAGCCCCAGCATTTT CAWSVQGTGWDQPQHF
TRBJ2-1 TRBV4-1 TRBD2 NA TGCGCCAGGGGCTGGGGACTAGGAGTTGGTGAGCAGTTCTTC CARGWGLGVGEQFF
TRBJ1-1 TRBV4-1 NA medium-sized TGCGCCAGCAGCCAAGATCTTTACAGAATAAACACTGAAGCTTTCTTT CASSQDLYRINTEAFF
TRBJ2-5 TRBV20-1 NA once TGCAGTGCTAGTGGCGGAGAGACCCAGTACTTC CSASGGETQYF
TRBJ2-5 TRBV15 TRBD1 NA TGTGCCACCAGTTATAGGACAGGGGTAGAGACCCAGTACTTC CATSYRTGVETQYF
TRBJ1-1 TRBV4-1 TRBD1 NA TGCGCCAGCAGCCAAGATGGGACAGTGTGGAACACTGAAGCTTTCTTT CASSQDGTVWNTEAFF
TRBJ2-3 TRBV5-1 NA NA TGCGCCAGCAGATCCGGGGATACGCAGTATTTT CASRSGDTQYF
TRBJ1-2 TRBV4-2 TRBD1 NA TGTGCCAGCAGCCGTAGGGTAGGGGGCGCGAACTATGGCTACACCTTC CASSRRVGGANYGYTF
TRBJ2-2 TRBV6-1 TRBD2 NA TGTGCCAGCAGTGAAGCGTCAGCGGGGGGAACCGGGGAGCTGTTTTTT CASSEASAGGTGELFF
TRBJ1-6 TRBV6-5 TRBD1 NA TGTGCCAGCAGTACACCCAGGGACAGGAATTCACCCCTCCACTTT CASSTPRDRNSPLHF
TRBJ1-2 TRBV3-1/TRBV3-2 TRBD1 NA TGTGCCAGCAGCCAAGACCCTACAGGGGGGGATGGCTACACCTTC CASSQDPTGGDGYTF
TRBJ2-7 TRBV2 NA few TGTGCCAGCTGGGGGGACTTCGGCGAGCAGTACTTC CASWGDFGEQYF
TRBJ1-2 TRBV5-1 NA NA TGCGCCAGCAGCTTGAGTACGGGTGCCGGGTATGGCTACACCTTC CASSLSTGAGYGYTF
TRBJ2-1 TRBV5-4 TRBD2 NA TGTGCCAGCAGGCTAGCGGGATCTACCTACAATGAGCAGTTCTTC CASRLAGSTYNEQFF
TRBJ1-4 TRBV5-4 TRBD1 once TGTGCCAGCAGCTTAGGGACAGTCACCCTCCGGGAAAAACTGTTTTTT CASSLGTVTLREKLFF
TRBJ2-7 TRBV27 NA medium-sized TGTGCCAGCAGTTCCCCCATCTCCTACGAGCAGTACTTC CASSSPISYEQYF
TRBJ1-1 TRBV7-2 NA NA TGTGCCAGCAGCTTAGCCATGGGGGGGACTGAAGCTTTCTTT CASSLAMGGTEAFF
TRBJ1-1 TRBV21-1 NA few TGTGCCAGCAGCCAACTCCAGCCCGGGACAGGGGTTAACACTGAAGCTTTCTTT CASSQLQPGTGVNTEAFF
TRBJ1-2 TRBV7-9 NA NA TGTGCCAGCAGCACGGGGGACTATGGCTACACCTTC CASSTGDYGYTF